These 20 T cell receptor beta chains share one sample of origin, sequenced in a study of T cell repertoires in ileal Crohn's disease. Time point reported: inflamed ileum from the surgical specimen. Libraries were prepared by immunoSEQ multiplex PCR; TCRdb keeps only in-frame clonotypes and omits some of them. The table has roughly 13,000 clones, approximately 79% seen once; the top ten hold more than 11%. Sample: ileal tissue. Every receptor here comes from an adult with Crohn's disease.

This chain joins TRBV30 and TRBJ1-1, with 8 bases identical to TRBD1. Unmatched junction bases numbered 8, after V lost 3 bases and J lost 2 bases. The CDR3 contains 15 residues. CDR1 GTSNPN and CDR2 SVGIG come from the germline V gene (reference sequence). DNA of the CDR3: TGTGCCTGGAGCCCAGGGGGCGTTATTAACACTGAAGCTTTCTTT. Translating it yields CAWSPGGVINTEAFF.

This sequence joins TRBV4-1 and TRBJ1-2; D ambiguous. Trimming left V 0 bases short and J 6 bases short, with 17 bases between. The germline CDR1 and CDR2 sequences are MGHRA and YSYEKL. The length of the CDR3 is 16 residues. The CDR3 bases are TGCGCCAGCAGCCAAGATCCTGCGGGCGCAACCAATGGCTACACCTTC. This codes for CASSQDPAGATNGYTF.

The V and J genes are TRBV30 and TRBJ1-1; D not certain. This CDR3 has 13 residues. With 0 bases removed from V and 4 bases from J, the gap between germline ends came to 9 bases. Germline-derived CDR1 and CDR2 are GTSNPN and SVGIG (reference sequence). The CDR3 DNA sequence: TGTGCCTGGAGTGTATCGAGTACCACTGAAGCTTTCTTT. This encodes CAWSVSSTTEAFF.

The gene calls are TRBV9 and TRBJ2-7; TRBD2 might be the D (6 bases). Germline lookup yields CDR1 SGDLS and CDR2 YYNGEE. Trimming left V 4 bases short and J 2 bases short, with 10 bases between. The CDR3 length is 13 residues. For the CDR3, the DNA is TGTGCCAGCAGCTCGAGGGAGGCCTACGAGCAGTACTTC. Its translation: CASSSREAYEQYF.

This chain connects TRBV9 to TRBJ1-5; 10 bases are a match to TRBD1. CDR3 length: 15 amino acids. The germline V gene encodes CDR1 SGDLS and CDR2 YYNGEE. Trimming took 4 bases from V and 5 from J; bases not matched to a gene: 6. The CDR3 DNA sequence: TGTGCCAGCAGCTTTGGACAGGGGGGTGATCAGCCCCAGCATTTT. Its protein is CASSFGQGGDQPQHF. Drawing the rest from reference TRBV9 and TRBJ1-5, the complete variable domain is DSGVTQTPKHLITATGQRVTLRCSPRSGDLSVYWYQQSLDQGLQFLIQYYNGEERAKGNILERFSAQQFPDLHSELNLSSLELGDSALYFCASSFGQGGDQPQHFGDGTRLSIL.

The genes are TRBV29-1 and TRBJ2-2; D tentatively fits TRBD1 or TRBD2 (5 bases each). Trimming left V 3 bases short and J 4 bases short, with 12 bases between. This CDR3 has 14 amino acids. Germline V gene lookup returns CDR1 SQVTM and CDR2 ANQGSEA. The CDR3 coding sequence is TGCAGCGTTGATGGGGGAATCCTCACCGGGGAGCTGTTTTTT. Translation: CSVDGGILTGELFF.

The chain carries TRBV5-1 and TRBJ1-1; D is perhaps TRBD1 (5 bases). Germline values: CDR1 SGHRS, CDR2 YFSETQ. The CDR3 length is 12 residues. V gave up 1 base and J gave up 6 bases, with 7 bases separating them. For the CDR3, the DNA is TGCGCCAGCAGCTTGACAGGATCTGAAGCTTTCTTT. Translated, it gives CASSLTGSEAFF.

V and J are TRBV5-1 and TRBJ2-7; 8 bases are a match to TRBD1. The V segment lost 0 bases and the J segment 6 bases; nucleotides outside the gene matches: 11. The germline CDR1 and CDR2 sequences are SGHRS and YFSETQ. The CDR3 spans 16 residues. CDR3 DNA sequence: TGCGCCAGCAGCTTGGGGCCCGGACAGGGTCAAGGCGAGCAGTACTTC. Encoded protein: CASSLGPGQGQGEQYF.

This sequence joins TRBV6-1 and TRBJ1-5, with D perhaps TRBD1 (5 bases). The germline CDR1 and CDR2 sequences are MNHNS and SASEGT. The CDR3 length is 14 residues. V dropped 4 bases and J dropped 7 bases, with 14 bases sitting between them. The CDR3 here is CASSGRGESQPQHF. DNA for the CDR3: TGTGCCAGCAGTGGAAGAGGGGAATCCCAGCCCCAGCATTTT.

CDR3: CAWSPGQYGYTF. In nucleotides, the CDR3 is TGTGCCTGGAGCCCAGGTCAATATGGCTACACCTTC. The chain combines TRBV30 with TRBJ1-2; unclear D gene. Germline loops: CDR1 GTSNPN, CDR2 SVGIG (reference sequence). The CDR3 runs to 12 residues. Trimming took off 3 bases at V and 5 bases at J, with 10 bases between the two ends.

The chain combines TRBV20-1 with TRBJ2-7; D unclear. In germline, CDR1 is DFQATT, CDR2 SNEGSKA (reference sequence). CDR3 length: 11 residues. CDR3: CSAFRTRILGV. The CDR3 nucleotides are TGCAGTGCTTTCCGAACCCGTATTCTTGGGGTC.

The chain recombines TRBV30 with TRBJ1-5; unclear D gene. Per the germline V gene, CDR1 is GTSNPN and CDR2 is SVGIG (reference sequence). V lost 2 bases and J lost 0, with 5 bases in between. The CDR3 spans 13 residues. As DNA, the CDR3 is TGTGCCTGGAGTCTAGATAGCAATCAGCCCCAGCATTTT. As protein: CAWSLDSNQPQHF. Complete variable domain (other parts from reference TRBV30 and TRBJ1-5): SQTIHQWPATLVQPVGSPLSLECTVEGTSNPNLYWYRQAAGRGLQLLFYSVGIGQISSEVPQNLSASRPQDRQFILSSKKLLLSDSGFYLCAWSLDSNQPQHFGDGTRLSIL.

The V call is TRBV27, the J call TRBJ1-2, with a tentative D call TRBD1 (5 bases). Trimming pared 0 bases from V and 8 bases from J, leaving 10 bases between. Germline-derived CDR1 and CDR2 are MNHEY and SMNVEV (reference sequence). The CDR3 totals 13 residues. The CDR3 DNA reads TGTGCCAGCAGTTTATCTGGGGCTGGGGGCTACACCTTC. The encoded protein is CASSLSGAGGYTF.

This clone was seen just once. The rearrangement links TRBV10-1 to TRBJ1-1; D not resolved. V lost 11 bases and J lost 3, with 10 bases in between. CDR1 and CDR2 (germline): WNHNN, SYGVQD (reference sequence). The CDR3 is 11 residues long. The CDR3 DNA reads as TGCGCCCCACGGGGTTACACTGAAGCTTTCTTT. Translated, it gives CAPRGYTEAFF.

The gene calls are TRBV7-9 and TRBJ1-6; D is possibly TRBD1 (6 bases). CDR3 length: 14 residues. Germline V gives CDR1 SEHNR, CDR2 FQNEAQ (reference sequence). Trimming shortened V by 5 bases and J by 10 bases, and 15 bases separated the two germline ends. CDR3 sequence: CASSKSQGWSPLHF. DNA for the CDR3: TGTGCCAGCAGCAAATCACAGGGTTGGTCACCCCTCCACTTT.

As concerns this clone: Other DNA sequences in this sample translate to the same CDR3. The chain is built from TRBV7-9 and TRBJ1-2, with D unclear. The germline V gene encodes CDR1 SEHNR and CDR2 FQNEAQ (reference sequence). This CDR3 is 14 amino acids long. The germline V and J ends were trimmed by 4 bases and 0 bases, with 9 bases remaining between them. In DNA, the CDR3 is TGTGCCAGCAGCTCATCCGGGACTAACTATGGCTACACCTTC. The encoded protein is CASSSSGTNYGYTF.

This sequence joins TRBV7-6 and TRBJ2-5; the match to TRBD1 covers 7 bases. Germline CDR1 reads SGHVS; CDR2 reads FNYEAQ. V dropped 5 bases and J dropped 2; count of bases not matched to a gene: 8. This CDR3 has 15 amino acids. This CDR3 reads CASSPWTGSQETQYF. The CDR3 DNA reads as TGTGCCAGCAGCCCCTGGACAGGTTCTCAAGAGACCCAGTACTTC.

V and J are TRBV6-5 and TRBJ1-1, with D possibly TRBD1 on 6 matching bases. The germline V and J ends were trimmed by 0 bases and 8 bases, with 16 bases remaining between them. From germline, CDR1 is MNHEY and CDR2 SVGAGI. This CDR3 contains 15 residues. CDR3 bases: TGTGCCAGCAGTTACTCGCTGGGGGCGAGTATCGAAGCTTTCTTT. Translated, it gives CASSYSLGASIEAFF.

This clone was picked up one time. The V call is TRBV18, the J call TRBJ1-4; possible D gene TRBD1, 5 bases. V lost 3 bases and J 3 bases, leaving 11 bases between the germline ends. CDR3 length equals 15 residues. Germline CDR1 reads KGHSH; CDR2 reads LQKENI. As DNA, the CDR3 is TGTGCCAGCTCACCGCGGGGCAGACCTAATGAAAAACTGTTTTTT. It is translated as CASSPRGRPNEKLFF.

The chain links TRBV6-1 to TRBJ1-4; D remains ambiguous. This CDR3 comprises 15 residues. V was shortened by 4 bases and J by 6 bases, with 15 bases between the two germline ends. Germline-derived CDR1 and CDR2 are MNHNS and SASEGT. CDR3 amino acids: CASSANLGLDEKLFF. The CDR3 bases are TGTGCCAGCAGTGCAAACCTCGGGTTGGATGAAAAACTGTTTTTT.